The clone carrying this T cell receptor (beta chain) has just a few counts. Its antigen is not known. The sample comes from a study of CD8 T cells in ankylosing spondylitis. TCRdb re-analysed the 5' RACE reads in MiXCR, keeping a single row per CDR3 protein. The repertoire has roughly 200,000 distinct CDR3 sequences, roughly 26% of them found once; the top ten carry around 6.3%. This CDR3 is 14 amino acids long. The V and J ends lost 7 bases and 4 bases, in that order; junction bases with no gene match: 7. The V gene's germline CDR1 is MNHEY and CDR2 SMNVEV (reference sequence). The study, taken as a whole, reports: Existing reports had already noted some motif variants in reactive arthritis synovial fluid and blood. Disease-associated clones were CD8+ and fairly uncommon in peripheral blood. Matched ankylosing spondylitis synovial fluid reportedly contained a significantly enriched population of disease-linked clones.

The receptor was derived from a male donor with ankylosing spondylitis or in good health (not recorded which). Sequencing was carried out using blood, either unsorted or a sorted T cell fraction (not recorded which). The chain employs TRBV27 and TRBJ2-3, with TRBD2 matching 8 bases. The CDR3 DNA reads as TGTGCCAGCAACCCGGGGGGGTCGGCAGATACGCAGTATTTT. Amino acids: CASNPGGSADTQYF.